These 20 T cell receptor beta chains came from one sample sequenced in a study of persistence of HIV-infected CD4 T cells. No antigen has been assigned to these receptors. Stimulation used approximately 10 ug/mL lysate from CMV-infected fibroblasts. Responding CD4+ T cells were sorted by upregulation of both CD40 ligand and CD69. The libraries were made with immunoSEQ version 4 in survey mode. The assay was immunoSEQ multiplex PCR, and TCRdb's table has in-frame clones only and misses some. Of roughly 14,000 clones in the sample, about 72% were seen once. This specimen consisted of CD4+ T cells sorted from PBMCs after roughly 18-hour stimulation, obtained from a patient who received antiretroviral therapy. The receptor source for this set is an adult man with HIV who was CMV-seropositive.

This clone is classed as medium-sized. In DNA form, the CDR3 reads TGCGCCAGCAGCTTGGACGGCGGTAATCAGCCCCAGCATTTT. It encodes CASSLDGGNQPQHF. This chain joins TRBV5-1 and TRBJ1-5, with D hard to call. This CDR3 spans 14 amino acids. Per germline, CDR1 SGHRS and CDR2 YFSETQ. V dropped 0 bases and J dropped 4 bases, with 8 bases sitting between them. Full variable domain (outside the CDR3, taken from reference TRBV5-1 and TRBJ1-5): KAGVTQTPRYLIKTRGQQVTLSCSPISGHRSVSWYQQTPGQGLQFLFEYFSETQRNKGNFPGRFSGRQFSNSRSEMNVSTLELGDSALYLCASSLDGGNQPQHFGDGTRLSIL.

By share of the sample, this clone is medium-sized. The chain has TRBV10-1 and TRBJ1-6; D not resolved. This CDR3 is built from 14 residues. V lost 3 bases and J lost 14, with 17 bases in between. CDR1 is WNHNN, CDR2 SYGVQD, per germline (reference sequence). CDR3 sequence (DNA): TGCGCCAGCAGTGACCATCAGGACTTGATTTCCCTCCACTTT. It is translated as CASSDHQDLISLHF.

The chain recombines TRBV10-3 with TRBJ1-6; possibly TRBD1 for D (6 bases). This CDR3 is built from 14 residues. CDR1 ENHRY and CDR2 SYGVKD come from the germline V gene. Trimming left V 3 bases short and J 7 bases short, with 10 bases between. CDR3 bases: TGTGCCATCAGTGATGGGGGGGCCAATTCACCCCTCCACTTT. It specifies CAISDGGANSPLHF.

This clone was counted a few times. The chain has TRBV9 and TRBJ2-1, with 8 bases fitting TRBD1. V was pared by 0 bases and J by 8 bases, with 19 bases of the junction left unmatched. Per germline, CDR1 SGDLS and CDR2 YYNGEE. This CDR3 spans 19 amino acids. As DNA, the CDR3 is TGTGCCAGCAGCGTAGGGGGGACAGGCCTGTACAACTTTGGGGATGAGCAGTTCTTC. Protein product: CASSVGGTGLYNFGDEQFF.

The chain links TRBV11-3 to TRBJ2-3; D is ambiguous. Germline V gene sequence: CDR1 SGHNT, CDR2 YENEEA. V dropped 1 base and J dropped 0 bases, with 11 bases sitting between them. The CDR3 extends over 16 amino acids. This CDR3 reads CASSLGLDASTDTQYF. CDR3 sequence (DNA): TGTGCCAGCAGCTTAGGTCTAGATGCTAGCACAGATACGCAGTATTTT.

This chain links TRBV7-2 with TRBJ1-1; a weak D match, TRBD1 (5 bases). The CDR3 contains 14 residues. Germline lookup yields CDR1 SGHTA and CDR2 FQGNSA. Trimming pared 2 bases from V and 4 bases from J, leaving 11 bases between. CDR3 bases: TGTGCCAGCAGCTTACTGGACGGGGGCACTGAAGCTTTCTTT. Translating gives CASSLLDGGTEAFF.

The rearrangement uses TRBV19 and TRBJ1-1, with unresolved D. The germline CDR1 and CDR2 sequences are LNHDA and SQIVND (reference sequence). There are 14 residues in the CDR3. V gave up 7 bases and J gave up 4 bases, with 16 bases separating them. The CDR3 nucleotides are TGTGCCAGTACCCCGTCGATTGGGTCCACTGAAGCTTTCTTT. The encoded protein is CASTPSIGSTEAFF. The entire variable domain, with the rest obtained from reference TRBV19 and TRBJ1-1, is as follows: DGGITQSPKYLFRKEGQNVTLSCEQNLNHDAMYWYRQDPGQGLRLIYYSQIVNDFQKGDIAEGYSVSREKKESFPLTVTSAQKNPTAFYLCASTPSIGSTEAFFGQGTRLTVV.

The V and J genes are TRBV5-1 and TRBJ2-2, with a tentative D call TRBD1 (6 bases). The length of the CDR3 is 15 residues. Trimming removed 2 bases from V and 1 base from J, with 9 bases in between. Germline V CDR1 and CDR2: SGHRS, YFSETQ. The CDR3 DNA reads TGCGCCAGCAGCTTTGGACAGTTGAACACCGGGGAGCTGTTTTTT. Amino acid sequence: CASSFGQLNTGELFF.

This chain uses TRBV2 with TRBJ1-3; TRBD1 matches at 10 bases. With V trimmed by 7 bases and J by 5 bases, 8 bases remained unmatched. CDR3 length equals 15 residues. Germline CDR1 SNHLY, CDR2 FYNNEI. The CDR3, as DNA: TGTGCCAGCATTAAGGACAGGGGGAGGAGAAACACCATATATTTT. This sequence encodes CASIKDRGRRNTIYF.

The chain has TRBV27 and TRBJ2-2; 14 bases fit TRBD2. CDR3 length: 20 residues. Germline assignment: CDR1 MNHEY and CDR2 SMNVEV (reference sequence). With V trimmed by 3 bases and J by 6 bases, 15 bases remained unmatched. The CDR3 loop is CASSFRSRGLAGAGPGELFF. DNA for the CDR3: TGTGCCAGCAGTTTCCGTTCCAGGGGACTAGCGGGGGCCGGGCCCGGGGAGCTGTTTTTT.

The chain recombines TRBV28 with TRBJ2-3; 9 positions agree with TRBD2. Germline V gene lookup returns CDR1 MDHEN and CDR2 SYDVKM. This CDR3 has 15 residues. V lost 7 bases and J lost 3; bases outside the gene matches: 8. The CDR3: CASILSGGRTDTQYF. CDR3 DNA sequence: TGTGCCAGCATTCTTAGCGGGGGTAGGACAGATACGCAGTATTTT.

CDR3 DNA sequence: TGTGCCAGCAGTGCCCCGGGACTAGCGGGTAGACATACGCAGTATTTT. This gives the protein CASSAPGLAGRHTQYF. V usage is TRBV2 and J usage is TRBJ2-3; 12 bases align to TRBD2. The CDR3 has 16 amino acids. V gave up 4 bases and J gave up 7 bases; unmatched junction bases: 9. Germline values: CDR1 SNHLY, CDR2 FYNNEI.

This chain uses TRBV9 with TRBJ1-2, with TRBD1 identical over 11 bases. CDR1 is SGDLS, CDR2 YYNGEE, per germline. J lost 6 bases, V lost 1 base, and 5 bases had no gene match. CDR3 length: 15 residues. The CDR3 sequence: CASSVSGQGANGYTF. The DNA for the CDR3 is TGTGCCAGCAGCGTAAGTGGACAGGGGGCAAATGGCTACACCTTC.

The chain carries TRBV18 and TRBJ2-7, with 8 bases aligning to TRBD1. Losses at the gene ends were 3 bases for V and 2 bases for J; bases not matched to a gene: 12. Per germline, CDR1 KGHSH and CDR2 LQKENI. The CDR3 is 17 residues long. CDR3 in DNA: TGTGCCAGCTCACCTAGGTCACCGGGACAGGCAACCTACGAGCAGTACTTC. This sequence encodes CASSPRSPGQATYEQYF.

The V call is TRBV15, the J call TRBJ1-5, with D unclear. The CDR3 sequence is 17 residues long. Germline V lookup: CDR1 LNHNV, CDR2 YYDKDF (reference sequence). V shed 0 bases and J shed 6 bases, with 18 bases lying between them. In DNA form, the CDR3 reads TGTGCCACCAGCAGAGATTTGCGGCCTACCAGAGGTCAGCCCCAGCATTTT. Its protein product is CATSRDLRPTRGQPQHF.

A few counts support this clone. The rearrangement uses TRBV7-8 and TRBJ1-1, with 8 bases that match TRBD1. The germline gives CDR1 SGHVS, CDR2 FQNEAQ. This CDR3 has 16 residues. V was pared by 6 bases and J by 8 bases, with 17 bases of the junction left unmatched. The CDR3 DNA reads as TGTGCCAGCAGTTCCGGACAGGGCAGAACCGCCAGGGAAGCTTTCTTT. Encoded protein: CASSSGQGRTAREAFF.

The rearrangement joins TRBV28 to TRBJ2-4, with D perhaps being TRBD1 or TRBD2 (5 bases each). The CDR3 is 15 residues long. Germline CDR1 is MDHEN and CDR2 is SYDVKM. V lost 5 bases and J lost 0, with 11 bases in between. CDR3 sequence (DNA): TGTGCCAGCAGTGACGGGGCGCTAGCCAAAAACATTCAGTACTTC. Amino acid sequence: CASSDGALAKNIQYF.

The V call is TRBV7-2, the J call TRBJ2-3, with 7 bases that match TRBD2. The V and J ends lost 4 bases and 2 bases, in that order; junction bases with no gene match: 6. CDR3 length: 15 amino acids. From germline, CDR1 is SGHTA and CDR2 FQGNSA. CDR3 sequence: CASSSSGGPTDTQYF. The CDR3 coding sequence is TGTGCCAGCAGCTCCTCGGGGGGACCCACAGATACGCAGTATTTT. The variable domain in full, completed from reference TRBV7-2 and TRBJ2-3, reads GAGVSQSPSNKVTEKGKDVELRCDPISGHTALYWYRQSLGQGLEFLIYFQGNSAPDKSGLPSDRFSAERTGGSVSTLTIQRTQQEDSAVYLCASSSSGGPTDTQYFGPGTRLTVL.

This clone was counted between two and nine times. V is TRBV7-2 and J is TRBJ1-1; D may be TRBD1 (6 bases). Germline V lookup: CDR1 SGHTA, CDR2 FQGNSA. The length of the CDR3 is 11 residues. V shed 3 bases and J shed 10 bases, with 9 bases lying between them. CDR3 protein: CASSFGQRAFF. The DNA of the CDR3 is TGTGCCAGCAGCTTCGGACAGCGAGCTTTCTTT.

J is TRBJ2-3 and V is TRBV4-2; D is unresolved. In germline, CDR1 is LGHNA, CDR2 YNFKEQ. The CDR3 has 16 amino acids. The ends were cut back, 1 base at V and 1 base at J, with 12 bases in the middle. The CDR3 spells CASSQGSDGRTDTQYF. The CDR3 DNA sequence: TGTGCCAGCAGCCAAGGTTCGGACGGACGCACAGATACGCAGTATTTT.